The 5 T cell receptor beta chains listed next were all sequenced from one sample in a study of regulatory T cells in long-lasting Graves disease. For TCR beta, libraries came from iRepertoire HTBI primers and Arm-PCR of CDR3 regions. One entry per CDR3 protein results from TCRdb running MiXCR on the multiplex PCR reads. The sample contains more than 450,000 distinct CDR3 sequences, 15% to 20% of which appear only once. As for time point: newly diagnosed GD, antithyroid drugs for less than 3 months. The TCR library was prepared using RNA isolated from PBMCs. The data were also submitted as part of a second study, on T cells in Graves' hyperthyroidism and ophthalmopathy.

Sequenced here: peripheral blood mononuclear cells (PBMCs), sampled at new diagnosis, from a patient treated with antithyroid drugs. These receptors all come from a middle-aged man with Graves disease.

This clonotype was seen repeatedly, ten times or more. This chain links TRBV9 with TRBJ1-1, with no clear D. This CDR3 comprises 15 residues. V shed 3 bases and J shed 11 bases, with 23 bases lying between them. Per germline, CDR1 SGDLS and CDR2 YYNGEE. As DNA, the CDR3 is TGTGCCAGCAGCGAAATGGCCAGCCGTAACCAAGTGGCTTTCTTT. Its protein is CASSEMASRNQVAFF.

The V and J genes are TRBV7-9 and TRBJ2-1; a weak D match, TRBD2 (6 bases). The germline V gene encodes CDR1 SEHNR and CDR2 FQNEAQ (reference sequence). This CDR3 is 15 amino acids long. Trimming left V 5 bases short and J 4 bases short, with 15 bases between. The chain's CDR3 is CASSPTYSGYNEQFF. The CDR3 region has the DNA TGTGCCAGCAGCCCTACTTATAGCGGTTACAATGAGCAGTTCTTC.

J is TRBJ2-7 and V is TRBV27, with 10 bases matching TRBD2. The CDR3 spans 15 residues. The V gene's germline CDR1 is MNHEY and CDR2 SMNVEV (reference sequence). V trimming: 5 bases; J trimming: 9 bases; junction bases outside the gene matches: 13. The CDR3, as DNA: TGTGCCAGCAGTGGACTAGCGGCAGGGCTAACGGTGCAGTACTTC. Translation: CASSGLAAGLTVQYF.

The rearrangement uses TRBV29-1 and TRBJ2-7; 8 nucleotides align to TRBD1. Germline loops: CDR1 SQVTM, CDR2 ANQGSEA. The CDR3 loop spans 11 amino acids. The V and J ends lost 6 bases and 6 bases, in that order; junction bases with no gene match: 4. The CDR3 coding sequence is TGCAGCGTCGGACAGGGTGGCGAGCAGTACTTC. Protein product: CSVGQGGEQYF.

The gene calls are TRBV28 and TRBJ1-4; 9 bases are shared with TRBD1. The ends lost 2 bases at V and 7 bases at J; junction bases unmatched: 2. Germline V gene lookup returns CDR1 MDHEN and CDR2 SYDVKM. The CDR3 sequence is 14 residues long. CDR3 DNA sequence: TGTGCCAGCAGTTTACTGGGACAGGGTGAAAAACTGTTTTTT. It is translated as CASSLLGQGEKLFF.